The 27 T cell receptor beta chains reported below all come from one sample, sequenced in a study of T-cell reconstitution after alpha-beta-depleted transplantation in children. During its preparation, the TCRbeta library received unique molecular identifiers. TCRdb itself ran the PCR reads through MiXCR, one entry per CDR3 protein. The table includes roughly 340,000 distinct CDR3 sequences, around 15% detected once. The sample was PBMCs, mostly from graft donor cells, taken 360 days after TCRalphabeta/CD19-depleted stem cell transplant. The receptors derive from a male patient aged 2 to 10 who had a stem cell transplant for acute lymphoblastic leukemia, so the T cells may come from the graft donor.

The chain recombines TRBV7-2 with TRBJ1-1, with 8 bases fitting TRBD1. Trimming at V came to 1 base and at J to 5 bases, leaving 6 bases not matched to a gene. This CDR3 comprises 15 residues. The germline V gene has CDR1 SGHTA and CDR2 FQGNSA. The chain's CDR3 is CASSLGLDRGTEAFF. The CDR3, as DNA: TGTGCCAGCAGCTTAGGCCTAGACAGGGGAACTGAAGCTTTCTTT.

The V and J genes are TRBV4-3 and TRBJ2-3; D may correspond to TRBD1 or TRBD2 (6 bases each). Germline CDR1 reads LGHNA; CDR2 reads YSLEER. Trimming pared 3 bases from V and 3 bases from J, leaving 19 bases between. There are 17 residues in the CDR3. This CDR3 is CASSQTRGVRGTDTQYF. CDR3 bases: TGCGCCAGCAGCCAGACGAGGGGGGTGAGGGGAACAGATACGCAGTATTTT.

The rearrangement joins TRBV14 to TRBJ2-2; D perhaps matches TRBD1 (6 bases). This CDR3 region has 18 residues. Germline lookup yields CDR1 SGHDN and CDR2 FVKESK. V lost 1 base to trimming and J lost 5 bases, with 20 bases between them. The CDR3 coding sequence is TGTGCCAGCAGCCAAGCTCGACAGGTCTCAGTAGGGACCGGGGAGCTGTTTTTT. Its translation: CASSQARQVSVGTGELFF.

This clonotype was observed a few times. The chain combines TRBV6-2 or TRBV6-3 with TRBJ2-1; 10 bases map to TRBD2. Germline lookup yields CDR1 MNHEY and CDR2 SVGEGT. V was clipped by 4 bases and J by 5 bases; unmatched bases: 5. The CDR3 is 15 residues long. The CDR3 region is CASSLLAGTNNEQFF. CDR3 nucleotide sequence: TGTGCCAGCAGTTTACTAGCGGGAACAAACAATGAGCAGTTCTTC.

In its sample, this clonotype was seen many times. This rearrangement joins TRBV20-1 to TRBJ1-6; D is unresolved. V lost 0 bases to trimming and J lost 7 bases, with 10 bases between them. The CDR3 runs 14 residues. Looked up from germline, CDR1 is DFQATT and CDR2 is SNEGSKA (reference sequence). This chain's CDR3 is CSARDAHLNSPLHF. The CDR3 DNA sequence: TGCAGTGCTAGAGATGCGCACCTAAATTCACCCCTCCACTTT.

The CDR3 DNA follows: TGTGCCAGCAGCGTGCCGTACGAACCTCTAGCGGCCCCGGCGGACAATGAGCAGTTCTTC. Translated: CASSVPYEPLAAPADNEQFF. The chain links TRBV9 to TRBJ2-1, with 7 nucleotides matching TRBD2. The germline V gene has CDR1 SGDLS and CDR2 YYNGEE. The CDR3 contains 20 residues. Trimming at V came to 2 bases and at J to 5 bases, leaving 22 bases not matched to a gene.

This clonotype was counted only a few times. This CDR3 is CAISETDPRTDTQYF. The CDR3 nucleotides read TGTGCCATCAGTGAGACTGATCCTCGTACAGATACGCAGTATTTT. The chain employs TRBV10-3 and TRBJ2-3, with D hard to call. Germline CDR1 and CDR2: ENHRY and SYGVKD. Trimming took off 2 bases at V and 3 bases at J, with 12 bases between the two ends. The CDR3 spans 15 residues.

This clonotype was recorded many times. The chain links TRBV29-1 to TRBJ2-1, with D possibly being TRBD1 (7 bases). The CDR3 consists of 12 residues. The germline V gene has CDR1 SQVTM and CDR2 ANQGSEA. V lost 1 base, J lost 14 bases, and 15 bases lay in between. The CDR3 DNA sequence: TGCAGCGTTGAAGCCTGGGCAGGGGGGAAGTTCTTC. Amino acid sequence: CSVEAWAGGKFF.

In DNA form, the CDR3 reads TGTGCCAGCAGTACTTTGGGGCCCCAGCATTTT. It translates to CASSTLGPQHF. The V and J genes are TRBV12-3 or TRBV12-4 and TRBJ1-5, with D uncertain. With 5 bases removed from V and 9 bases from J, the gap between germline ends came to 8 bases. The CDR3 runs to 11 residues.

In this sample, this clonotype turned up many times. The CDR3 sequence is CASSLRAGEQYF. CDR3 in DNA: TGTGCCAGCAGTTTACGGGCTGGCGAGCAGTACTTC. V usage is TRBV12-3 or TRBV12-4 and J usage is TRBJ2-7; D is unclear. With 2 bases removed from V and 6 bases from J, the gap between germline ends came to 8 bases. This CDR3 region has 12 residues.

This clonotype has only a few counts. This chain connects TRBV7-9 to TRBJ1-2; D is undetermined. The germline V gene encodes CDR1 SEHNR and CDR2 FQNEAQ (reference sequence). V was shortened by 3 bases and J by 4 bases, with 9 bases between the two germline ends. CDR3 length: 13 amino acids. CDR3 residues: CASSFDRFYGYTF. The DNA of the CDR3 is TGTGCCAGCAGCTTCGACCGGTTCTATGGCTACACCTTC.

The V call is TRBV29-1, the J call TRBJ1-5, with D possibly matching TRBD1 (5 bases). The CDR3 has 13 amino acids. Per the germline V gene, CDR1 is SQVTM and CDR2 is ANQGSEA. V was trimmed by 7 bases and J by 2 bases, leaving 12 bases between them. CDR3 region: CSAGGPGNQPQHF. CDR3 DNA: TGCAGCGCCGGGGGTCCGGGCAATCAGCCCCAGCATTTT.

This clonotype was seen just once. The chain employs TRBV20-1 and TRBJ2-1; D gene uncertain. Trimming stripped 0 bases from V and 2 bases from J, with 11 bases between. CDR3 length: 15 amino acids. Germline V CDR1 and CDR2: DFQATT, SNEGSKA (reference sequence). The CDR3 sequence: CSAREQARTYNEQFF. The CDR3 DNA reads as TGCAGTGCTAGAGAGCAGGCTAGAACCTACAATGAGCAGTTCTTC.

The sample holds a few counts of this clonotype. The chain employs TRBV7-9 and TRBJ1-1, with D maybe TRBD1 (5 bases). Trimming stripped 5 bases from V and 3 bases from J, with 13 bases between. Germline CDR1 and CDR2: SEHNR and FQNEAQ (reference sequence). The CDR3 spans 14 residues. CDR3: CASSRTDSYTEAFF. The CDR3 coding sequence is TGTGCCAGCAGCCGAACAGACAGTTACACTGAAGCTTTCTTT.

The chain couples TRBV20-1 to TRBJ2-7; a weak D match, TRBD2 (5 bases). This CDR3 has 19 residues. V lost 6 bases and J 2 bases, leaving 32 bases between the germline ends. CDR1 DFQATT and CDR2 SNEGSKA come from the germline V gene (reference sequence). This CDR3 reads CSAELPRDPEIGRPYEQYF. In DNA, the CDR3 is TGCAGTGCCGAACTGCCCCGGGATCCGGAAATAGGCAGACCCTACGAGCAGTACTTC.

CDR3 in amino acids: CAIRGGFTDTQYF. The CDR3 DNA follows: TGTGCCATCAGGGGAGGGTTCACAGATACGCAGTATTTT. The chain recombines TRBV10-3 with TRBJ2-3; 7 bases map to TRBD2. V gave up 6 bases and J gave up 2 bases; unmatched junction bases: 2. This CDR3 is 13 amino acids long. CDR1 ENHRY and CDR2 SYGVKD come from the germline V gene.

The CDR3 sequence: CAWSGTGFQPQHF. The CDR3 nucleotides are TGTGCCTGGAGTGGCACAGGGTTTCAGCCCCAGCATTTT. This chain joins TRBV30 and TRBJ1-5, with TRBD1 as a possible D gene (6 bases). Looked up from germline, CDR1 is GTSNPN and CDR2 is SVGIG (reference sequence). The V gene lost 1 base and the J gene lost 6 bases, with 10 bases spanning the gap. CDR3 size: 13 residues.

This chain uses TRBV4-3 with TRBJ2-1; 14 bases align to TRBD2. V dropped 4 bases and J dropped 8; count of bases not matched to a gene: 7. CDR1 and CDR2 (germline): LGHNA, YSLEER. The CDR3 runs 16 residues. CDR3 in amino acids: CASSLSGTSGRHEQFF. The CDR3, as DNA: TGCGCCAGCAGCCTTTCCGGGACTAGCGGGAGACATGAGCAGTTCTTC.

V usage is TRBV20-1 and J usage is TRBJ1-5, with a weak D call TRBD1 (6 bases). V dropped 3 bases and J dropped 5 bases, with 11 bases sitting between them. The germline gives CDR1 DFQATT, CDR2 SNEGSKA (reference sequence). This CDR3 region has 13 residues. The CDR3 sequence is CSASWGGHQPQHF. For the CDR3, the DNA is TGCAGTGCTAGCTGGGGGGGCCATCAGCCCCAGCATTTT.

This clonotype has only a few counts. The V call is TRBV5-6, the J call TRBJ2-1; 7 nucleotides line up with TRBD1. The CDR3 runs to 15 residues. The junction had 7 bases not matched to a gene; V was cut back by 0 bases and J by 7 bases. Germline V gene sequence: CDR1 SGHDT, CDR2 YYEEEE. The DNA for the CDR3 is TGTGCCAGCAGCTTGGTAGGGGGCAAAGAGAATGAGCAGTTCTTC. Its translation is CASSLVGGKENEQFF.

This clonotype has just a few counts. The chain employs TRBV30 and TRBJ2-1; 11 bases are a match to TRBD2. Unmatched junction bases numbered 5, after V lost 6 bases and J lost 7 bases. The CDR3 length is 13 residues. Looked up from germline, CDR1 is GTSNPN and CDR2 is SVGIG (reference sequence). The CDR3 region is CACTSGSLNEQFF. The CDR3 coding sequence is TGTGCCTGTACTAGCGGGAGTTTGAATGAGCAGTTCTTC.

CDR3 sequence (DNA): TGTGCCATCAGTGGTCGGGTAGGCAGGCCCTTAGACCAAGAGACCCAGTACTTC. This encodes CAISGRVGRPLDQETQYF. The chain is built from TRBV10-3 and TRBJ2-5; D gene ambiguous. Germline CDR1 ENHRY, CDR2 SYGVKD. V lost 4 bases, J lost 0 bases, and 21 bases lay in between. This CDR3 region has 18 residues.

This clonotype was seen at least ten times. The rearrangement joins TRBV20-1 to TRBJ2-6; D is uncertain. CDR3 size: 13 residues. Germline CDR1 DFQATT, CDR2 SNEGSKA (reference sequence). Trimming left V 2 bases short and J 4 bases short, with 6 bases between. CDR3 sequence: CSARNAGANVLTF. The DNA for the CDR3 is TGCAGTGCTAGAAACGCGGGGGCCAACGTCCTGACTTTC.

This clonotype was seen ten or more times. V usage is TRBV7-3 and J usage is TRBJ2-1; 9 bases align to TRBD2. V dropped 1 base and J dropped 8; count of bases not matched to a gene: 9. Germline V CDR1 and CDR2: SGHTA, FQGTGA. The CDR3 totals 16 residues. The CDR3 DNA reads as TGTGCCAGCAGCTTAAGGTCTAGCGGGAATCCCCATGAGCAGTTCTTC. It encodes CASSLRSSGNPHEQFF.

This clonotype was recorded at least ten times. The genes are TRBV29-1 and TRBJ2-7; no clear D gene. Germline values: CDR1 SQVTM, CDR2 ANQGSEA. V was pared by 1 base and J by 6 bases, with 4 bases between. CDR3 length: 10 amino acids. The CDR3 bases are TGCAGCGTTGAAGGCGCCGAGCAGTACTTC. Protein product: CSVEGAEQYF.

The chain carries TRBV25-1 and TRBJ1-1; no firm D call. V lost 9 bases and J 1 base, leaving 12 bases between the germline ends. The length of the CDR3 is 13 residues. The V gene's germline CDR1 is MGHDK and CDR2 SYGVNS. CDR3 loop: CASSRGSNTEAFF. CDR3 in DNA: TGTGCCAGTTCGAGAGGGTCGAACACTGAAGCTTTCTTT.

This chain uses TRBV7-2 with TRBJ2-3; 12 nucleotides match TRBD2. Germline V gene lookup returns CDR1 SGHTA and CDR2 FQGNSA. The CDR3 runs 15 residues. The V and J ends lost 1 base and 9 bases, in that order; junction bases with no gene match: 5. DNA for the CDR3: TGTGCCAGCAGCTTAGGACTAGCGGGAGAGGGGACGCAGTATTTT. Protein product: CASSLGLAGEGTQYF.